These 25 T cell receptor beta chains share one sample of origin, sequenced in a study of cytomegalovirus exposure and HLA in healthy donors. The study ran its PCR with 60 Vbeta and 13 Jbeta primers. Produced via immunoSEQ multiplex PCR; TCRdb's table is partial and in-frame only. The repertoire holds fewer than 150,000 clones, with more than 70% as singletons. The sequencing input was PBMCs. These receptors all come from a man aged 35 to 55 in good health and CMV-seronegative.

The chain combines TRBV19 with TRBJ2-7; a weak D match, TRBD2 (5 bases). Germline CDR1 LNHDA, CDR2 SQIVND (reference sequence). The CDR3 extends over 13 amino acids. V was pared by 4 bases and J by 4 bases, with 11 bases between. Here the CDR3 DNA reads TGTGCCAGTAGTACGGCCCCGGGGTACGAGCAGTACTTC. Translation: CASSTAPGYEQYF. Supplemented by reference TRBV19 and TRBJ2-7, the full variable domain reads DGGITQSPKYLFRKEGQNVTLSCEQNLNHDAMYWYRQDPGQGLRLIYYSQIVNDFQKGDIAEGYSVSREKKESFPLTVTSAQKNPTAFYLCASSTAPGYEQYFGPGTRLTVT.

The genes are TRBV30 and TRBJ2-7; 15 bases align to TRBD2. V gave up 0 bases and J gave up 0 bases; unmatched junction bases: 6. Germline V gives CDR1 GTSNPN, CDR2 SVGIG (reference sequence). The CDR3 is 18 amino acids. In nucleotides, the CDR3 is TGTGCCTGGAGTGTACCGGGACTAGCGGGAGGTTCCTCCTACGAGCAGTACTTC. This gives the protein CAWSVPGLAGGSSYEQYF.

V and J are TRBV30 and TRBJ1-5, with D possibly matching TRBD1 (5 bases). The germline V gene has CDR1 GTSNPN and CDR2 SVGIG (reference sequence). V was clipped by 3 bases and J by 0 bases, with 6 bases between them. This CDR3 has 13 amino acids. CDR3 DNA sequence: TGTGCCTGGAGCAGGGATAGCAATCAGCCCCAGCATTTT. This encodes CAWSRDSNQPQHF. Drawing the rest from reference TRBV30 and TRBJ1-5, the complete variable domain is SQTIHQWPATLVQPVGSPLSLECTVEGTSNPNLYWYRQAAGRGLQLLFYSVGIGQISSEVPQNLSASRPQDRQFILSSKKLLLSDSGFYLCAWSRDSNQPQHFGDGTRLSIL.

The chain combines TRBV5-1 with TRBJ1-2, with D perhaps TRBD1 (5 bases). The CDR3 runs 14 residues. Germline CDR1 reads SGHRS; CDR2 reads YFSETQ. V lost 2 bases and J lost 0, with 8 bases in between. The CDR3 here is CASSLQATNYGYTF. In nucleotides, the CDR3 is TGCGCCAGCAGCTTACAGGCGACTAACTATGGCTACACCTTC.

This clone was seen a single time. V gene TRBV27 combines with J gene TRBJ2-2; 12 positions match TRBD2. The trim removed 6 bases at V and 5 bases at J, leaving 4 bases unmatched. CDR3 length: 15 amino acids. Germline V lookup: CDR1 MNHEY, CDR2 SMNVEV (reference sequence). The CDR3 DNA reads TGTGCCAGCAGAAGGCTAGCGGGGGGGACCGGGGAGCTGTTTTTT. Its translation: CASRRLAGGTGELFF.

This chain joins TRBV11-2 and TRBJ1-3; D not resolved. The CDR3 has 18 amino acids. Trimming cost V 4 bases and J 1 base, with 20 bases left between them. Germline CDR1 reads SGHAT; CDR2 reads FQNNGV. The CDR3 DNA reads TGTGCCAGCAGCTACCGTTCGATCACAGTTTCTTCTGGAAACACCATATATTTT. Translated, it gives CASSYRSITVSSGNTIYF.

The genes are TRBV14 and TRBJ1-4, with TRBD1 identical over 7 bases. The CDR3 totals 15 residues. Germline V gene lookup returns CDR1 SGHDN and CDR2 FVKESK. After removal of 5 bases from V and 8 bases from J, the junction contained 11 bases not matched to a gene. In DNA, the CDR3 is TGTGCCAGCAGCGCGTGGACAGGAGCTGAAGAAAAACTGTTTTTT. Its protein is CASSAWTGAEEKLFF.

The J gene is TRBJ2-5, the V gene TRBV5-1; D is uncertain. V lost 2 bases and J 2 bases, leaving 16 bases between the germline ends. Germline V gene sequence: CDR1 SGHRS, CDR2 YFSETQ. CDR3 length: 16 residues. Written as DNA, the CDR3 is TGCGCCAGCAGCTTTGGGCCGGAAGTCCATCAAGAGACCCAGTACTTC. Encoded protein: CASSFGPEVHQETQYF.

This clone was picked up one time. This chain joins TRBV18 and TRBJ1-2, with 10 positions matching TRBD1. The junction had 6 bases not matched to a gene; V was cut back by 6 bases and J by 2 bases. This CDR3 is 15 amino acids long. Germline V gene sequence: CDR1 KGHSH, CDR2 LQKENI. CDR3 sequence reads: CASSGLTGGNYGYTF. For the CDR3, the DNA is TGTGCCAGCTCGGGCCTGACAGGGGGCAACTATGGCTACACCTTC.

This clone was seen a few times. The chain has TRBV7-8 and TRBJ2-1, with 8 bases matching TRBD1. The germline V gene encodes CDR1 SGHVS and CDR2 FQNEAQ. V lost 1 base and J lost 8; bases outside the gene matches: 13. This CDR3 has 17 amino acids. The chain's CDR3 is CASSLVAAGGPGDEQFF. In nucleotides, the CDR3 is TGTGCCAGCAGCTTAGTGGCAGCAGGGGGCCCAGGGGATGAGCAGTTCTTC.

This clone showed up just a few times. The genes are TRBV6-5 and TRBJ1-6, with 10 positions matching TRBD1. Germline V gives CDR1 MNHEY, CDR2 SVGAGI. The CDR3 has 14 amino acids. The V gene end was trimmed by 4 bases and the J gene end by 10 bases; junction bases not matched to a gene: 4. CDR3 coding DNA: TGTGCCAGCAGTTTCCAGGGACAGGGGTCACCCCTCCACTTT. Residues: CASSFQGQGSPLHF.

This clone was picked up a small number of times. The chain recombines TRBV9 with TRBJ2-3, with unresolved D. The germline V gene encodes CDR1 SGDLS and CDR2 YYNGEE. V lost 0 bases to trimming and J lost 4 bases, with 3 bases between them. CDR3 length equals 12 residues. As DNA, the CDR3 is TGTGCCAGCAGCGTAGCCGCAGATACGCAGTATTTT. Its translation is CASSVAADTQYF.

The sample holds one count of this clone. The rearrangement uses TRBV28 and TRBJ2-7; the D gene is possibly TRBD1 (6 bases). Germline loops: CDR1 MDHEN, CDR2 SYDVKM. V lost 5 bases, J lost 3 bases, and 14 bases lay in between. CDR3 size: 14 residues. This CDR3 reads CASSTPDRHYEQYF. CDR3 sequence (DNA): TGTGCCAGCAGTACGCCAGACAGGCACTACGAGCAGTACTTC.

The chain has TRBV28 and TRBJ2-3; 15 bases map to TRBD2. This CDR3 is built from 17 residues. Germline V gene data show CDR1 as MDHEN and CDR2 as SYDVKM. V was pared by 4 bases and J by 2 bases, with 4 bases of the junction left unmatched. The CDR3 nucleotides are TGTGCCAGCAGTTCCGGACTAGCGGGAGGGGACACAGATACGCAGTATTTT. Residues: CASSSGLAGGDTDTQYF. Full variable domain (rest looked up from reference TRBV28 and TRBJ2-3): DVKVTQSSRYLVKRTGEKVFLECVQDMDHENMFWYRQDPGLGLRLIYFSYDVKMKEKGDIPEGYSVSREKKERFSLILESASTNQTSMYLCASSSGLAGGDTDTQYFGPGTRLTVL.

The chain combines TRBV28 with TRBJ1-4, with TRBD1 matching 9 bases. CDR1 is MDHEN, CDR2 SYDVKM, per germline. V shed 6 bases, J shed 6 bases, and the junction held 5 bases outside the gene matches. This CDR3 comprises 14 residues. The CDR3 here is CASRPGQGYEKLFF. In DNA, the CDR3 is TGTGCCAGCAGACCGGGACAGGGTTATGAAAAACTGTTTTTT.

This clone appeared a single time. V usage is TRBV7-2 and J usage is TRBJ2-1; 13 bases are shared with TRBD2. There are 15 residues in the CDR3. Germline V gene data show CDR1 as SGHTA and CDR2 as FQGNSA. V was pared by 5 bases and J by 10 bases, with 8 bases of the junction left unmatched. The CDR3 DNA follows: TGTGCCAGCAGCCCCAGAGGGACTAGCGGGGAAGAGCAGTTCTTC. It is translated as CASSPRGTSGEEQFF.

This clone was seen only once. This chain joins TRBV30 and TRBJ2-6, with D hard to call. The V gene's germline CDR1 is GTSNPN and CDR2 SVGIG (reference sequence). This CDR3 contains 13 residues. V lost 2 bases and J 12 bases, leaving 14 bases between the germline ends. CDR3 loop: CAWSSNSLGVLTF. The CDR3 coding sequence is TGTGCCTGGAGTTCTAACAGCTTAGGCGTCCTGACTTTC.

V and J are TRBV5-4 and TRBJ2-7; weak D call: TRBD2 (6 bases). Germline lookup yields CDR1 SGHNT and CDR2 YYREEE (reference sequence). Trimming cost V 0 bases and J 6 bases, with 19 bases left between them. The CDR3 runs to 16 residues. For the CDR3, the DNA is TGTGCCAGCAGCTTGGCGGTGGGGCTAGCGTTAAGCGAGCAGTACTTC. Translating gives CASSLAVGLALSEQYF.

The rearrangement uses TRBV28 and TRBJ1-1; D remains ambiguous. CDR3 length equals 13 residues. The V gene's germline CDR1 is MDHEN and CDR2 SYDVKM. V lost 5 bases and J 1 base, leaving 8 bases between the germline ends. The CDR3 region is CASSPRGNTEAFF. In nucleotides, the CDR3 is TGTGCCAGCAGTCCTCGGGGGAACACTGAAGCTTTCTTT.

The chain employs TRBV5-1 and TRBJ1-3; 7 nucleotides match TRBD1. V gave up 3 bases and J gave up 0 bases; unmatched junction bases: 3. CDR1 SGHRS and CDR2 YFSETQ come from the germline V gene. This CDR3 has 15 residues. CDR3 DNA sequence: TGCGCCAGCAGCTCAGGGACAGTCTCTGGAAACACCATATATTTT. Its protein is CASSSGTVSGNTIYF.

The chain joins TRBV5-8 to TRBJ2-1, with 9 bases fitting TRBD2. The CDR3 spans 16 residues. Germline CDR1 and CDR2: SGHTS and YDEGEE. With V trimmed by 1 base and J by 8 bases, 10 bases remained unmatched. The CDR3 DNA sequence: TGTGCCAGCAGCTTGTTGGCGGGAGGGCCGAACCATGAGCAGTTCTTC. This encodes CASSLLAGGPNHEQFF.

The chain recombines TRBV27 with TRBJ2-7; D gene uncertain. The germline V and J ends were trimmed by 4 bases and 3 bases, with 16 bases remaining between them. Per germline, CDR1 MNHEY and CDR2 SMNVEV (reference sequence). The CDR3 is made up of 15 amino acids. DNA of the CDR3: TGTGCCAGCAGTTCCCCGTCCGCTGGCAACTACGAGCAGTACTTC. This gives the protein CASSSPSAGNYEQYF.

V and J are TRBV6-6 and TRBJ2-1; TRBD2 agrees at 11 bases. Germline assignment: CDR1 MNHNY and CDR2 SVGAGI (reference sequence). This CDR3 is built from 15 residues. Unmatched junction bases numbered 5, after V lost 7 bases and J lost 3 bases. CDR3 in amino acids: CASKPGLADYNEQFF. The CDR3 DNA reads as TGTGCCAGCAAACCGGGACTAGCGGACTACAATGAGCAGTTCTTC.

A remark on this clone: The junction does not match germline at one end; this may be a read error. This CDR3 reads CASSYSASGGPSVDF. CDR3 coding DNA: TGTGCCAGCAGTTACTCGGCTAGCGGGGGGCCCTCAGTTGACTTC. The gene calls are TRBV6-5 and TRBJ2-7, with 11 bases matching TRBD2. Germline V gene lookup returns CDR1 MNHEY and CDR2 SVGAGI. This CDR3 spans 15 amino acids.

This clone was seen a single time. This rearrangement joins TRBV18 to TRBJ1-2, with no clear D. The V end was cut by 6 bases, the J end by 2 bases, with 16 bases between. Germline V lookup: CDR1 KGHSH, CDR2 LQKENI. CDR3 length equals 15 residues. CDR3 nucleotides: TGTGCCAGCTCCCAAAGGCAGGAGGCCAACTATGGCTACACCTTC. Translation: CASSQRQEANYGYTF.